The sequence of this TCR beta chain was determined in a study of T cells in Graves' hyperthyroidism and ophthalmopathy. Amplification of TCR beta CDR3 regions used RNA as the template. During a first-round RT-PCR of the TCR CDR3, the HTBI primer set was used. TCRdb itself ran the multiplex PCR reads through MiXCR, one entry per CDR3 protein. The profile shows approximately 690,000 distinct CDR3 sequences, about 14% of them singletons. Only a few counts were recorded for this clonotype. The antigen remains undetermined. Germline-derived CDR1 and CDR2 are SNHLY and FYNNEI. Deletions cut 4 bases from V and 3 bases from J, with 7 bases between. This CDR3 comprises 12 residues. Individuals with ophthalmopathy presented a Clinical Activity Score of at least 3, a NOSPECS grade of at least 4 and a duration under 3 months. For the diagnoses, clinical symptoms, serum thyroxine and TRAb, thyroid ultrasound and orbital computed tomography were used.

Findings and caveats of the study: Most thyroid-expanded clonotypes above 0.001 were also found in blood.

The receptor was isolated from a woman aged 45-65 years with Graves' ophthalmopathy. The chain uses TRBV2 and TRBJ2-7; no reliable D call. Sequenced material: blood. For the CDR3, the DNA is TGTGCCAGCAGTGGGACGGACTACGAGCAGTACTTC. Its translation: CASSGTDYEQYF.